Shown below are 29 T cell receptor beta chains from a single sample sequenced in a study of OX40 agonist ivuxolimab in advanced cancers. The data were produced by immunoSEQ multiplex PCR, yet TCRdb's version contains in-frame clones alone and is incomplete. The table lists about 90,000 clones, around 90% of them singletons. The input for sequencing was CD4+ or CD8+ T cells sorted from blood, taken in a trial of the OX40 agonist ivuxolimab. The source of these receptors is an adult with an advanced solid tumor such as melanoma, head and neck, liver or kidney cancer.

The chain employs TRBV29-1 and TRBJ2-1, with TRBD2 identical over 7 bases. The germline V gene encodes CDR1 SQVTM and CDR2 ANQGSEA. V lost 4 bases and J lost 6; bases outside the gene matches: 9. CDR3 length: 14 residues. The CDR3 sequence: CSVVGGRGLNEQFF. DNA for the CDR3: TGCAGCGTTGTTGGGGGGAGGGGACTCAATGAGCAGTTCTTC.

The rearrangement uses TRBV5-1 and TRBJ2-7; D possibly matches TRBD1 or TRBD2 (5 bases each). CDR1 is SGHRS and CDR2 is YFSETQ in the germline V gene. The CDR3 extends over 15 amino acids. V was cut by 4 bases and J by 2 bases, with 16 bases left in between. This CDR3 reads CASSRTGTDTYEQYF. CDR3 bases: TGCGCCAGCAGCAGGACCGGGACGGACACCTACGAGCAGTACTTC.

The J gene is TRBJ2-1, the V gene TRBV5-1; 13 bases align to TRBD2. The CDR3 contains 14 residues. V lost 3 bases and J lost 9; bases outside the gene matches: 3. Looked up from germline, CDR1 is SGHRS and CDR2 is YFSETQ. The CDR3 DNA reads TGCGCCAGCAGCTCGGGACTAGCGGGATTTGAGCAGTTCTTC. Protein sequence: CASSSGLAGFEQFF.

V gene TRBV6-1 combines with J gene TRBJ1-4; D is unclear. This CDR3 is 15 amino acids long. Germline V gene lookup returns CDR1 MNHNS and CDR2 SASEGT. V lost 2 bases and J 0 bases, leaving 7 bases between the germline ends. The CDR3 region has the DNA TGTGCCAGCAGTGAACGGTACACAACTAATGAAAAACTGTTTTTT. Protein sequence: CASSERYTTNEKLFF.

The gene calls are TRBV11-2 and TRBJ2-2, with D maybe TRBD1 (6 bases). Germline V CDR1 and CDR2: SGHAT, FQNNGV. This CDR3 is built from 15 residues. V shed 3 bases and J shed 2 bases, with 10 bases lying between them. Here the CDR3 DNA reads TGTGCCAGCAGCTTCCACAGGGCCAACACCGGGGAGCTGTTTTTT. This translates into CASSFHRANTGELFF.

V and J are TRBV19 and TRBJ1-2; a weak D match, TRBD1 (6 bases). V was pared by 2 bases and J by 8 bases, with 9 bases between. Germline V CDR1 and CDR2: LNHDA, SQIVND (reference sequence). The CDR3 covers 12 residues. This chain's CDR3 is CASSITGQGYTF. The CDR3 DNA follows: TGTGCCAGTAGTATAACAGGGCAAGGCTACACCTTC.

This clone was counted only a few times. The chain joins TRBV5-1 to TRBJ2-3, with 9 bases that match TRBD1. The junction had 6 bases not matched to a gene; V was cut back by 4 bases and J by 3 bases. Germline CDR1 and CDR2: SGHRS and YFSETQ. This CDR3 spans 15 amino acids. The CDR3 sequence: CASSLTGGKTDTQYF. CDR3 sequence (DNA): TGCGCCAGCAGCCTGACAGGGGGAAAGACAGATACGCAGTATTTT.

This clone was observed a few times. V usage is TRBV28 and J usage is TRBJ1-5; D is unresolved. CDR1 is MDHEN, CDR2 SYDVKM, per germline. The CDR3 runs to 12 residues. V lost 7 bases, J lost 0 bases, and 4 bases lay in between. This CDR3 is CASTYSNQPQHF. The CDR3 DNA reads TGTGCCAGCACCTATAGCAATCAGCCCCAGCATTTT. The entire variable domain, with the rest obtained from reference TRBV28 and TRBJ1-5, is as follows: DVKVTQSSRYLVKRTGEKVFLECVQDMDHENMFWYRQDPGLGLRLIYFSYDVKMKEKGDIPEGYSVSREKKERFSLILESASTNQTSMYLCASTYSNQPQHFGDGTRLSIL.

This clone came up a few times. The chain uses TRBV5-1 and TRBJ2-7, with D perhaps assigned TRBD1 or TRBD2 (5 bases each). Germline V gene lookup returns CDR1 SGHRS and CDR2 YFSETQ. The CDR3 loop spans 15 amino acids. Trimming left V 0 bases short and J 0 bases short, with 10 bases between. CDR3: CASSLEQGPSYEQYF. The DNA of the CDR3 is TGCGCCAGCAGCTTGGAGCAGGGACCCTCCTACGAGCAGTACTTC. The entire variable domain, with the rest obtained from reference TRBV5-1 and TRBJ2-7, is as follows: KAGVTQTPRYLIKTRGQQVTLSCSPISGHRSVSWYQQTPGQGLQFLFEYFSETQRNKGNFPGRFSGRQFSNSRSEMNVSTLELGDSALYLCASSLEQGPSYEQYFGPGTRLTVT.

This chain uses TRBV7-2 with TRBJ2-3; 8 nucleotides line up with TRBD2. Germline V gene lookup returns CDR1 SGHTA and CDR2 FQGNSA. Trimming cost V 8 bases and J 4 bases; bases outside gene matches: 5. This CDR3 spans 13 amino acids. Written as DNA, the CDR3 is TGTGCCAGCCGTAGCGGGACCCCAGATACGCAGTATTTT. It encodes CASRSGTPDTQYF.

The chain recombines TRBV10-1 with TRBJ1-4; D gene ambiguous. CDR3 length: 15 amino acids. Trimming shortened V by 1 base and J by 8 bases, and 14 bases separated the two germline ends. CDR1 is WNHNN and CDR2 is SYGVQD in the germline V gene (reference sequence). DNA of the CDR3: TGCGCCAGCAGTGAGTTCCAAGGCGCCGTCGAAAAACTGTTTTTT. This encodes CASSEFQGAVEKLFF.

This chain uses TRBV5-1 with TRBJ2-5; no reliable D call. The V gene lost 5 bases and the J gene lost 5 bases, with 13 bases spanning the gap. In germline, CDR1 is SGHRS, CDR2 YFSETQ. This CDR3 region has 13 residues. The CDR3 loop is CASRNGPRETQYF. The CDR3 bases are TGCGCCAGCAGAAACGGACCGCGGGAGACCCAGTACTTC. Looking up the rest from reference TRBV5-1 and TRBJ2-5 gives the full variable domain: KAGVTQTPRYLIKTRGQQVTLSCSPISGHRSVSWYQQTPGQGLQFLFEYFSETQRNKGNFPGRFSGRQFSNSRSEMNVSTLELGDSALYLCASRNGPRETQYFGPGTRLLVL.

This chain joins TRBV28 and TRBJ2-2; TRBD1 aligns across 10 bases. This CDR3 is 18 amino acids long. J lost 1 base, V lost 4 bases, and 9 bases had no gene match. Germline CDR1 and CDR2: MDHEN and SYDVKM. CDR3 in DNA: TGTGCCAGCAGTTCATCCGGGACAGGGGACCGGAACACCGGGGAGCTGTTTTTT. Its protein is CASSSSGTGDRNTGELFF.

This CDR3 is CASSTGLARMDEQYF. DNA of the CDR3: TGTGCCAGTAGTACAGGCCTAGCCCGGATGGACGAGCAGTACTTC. The gene calls are TRBV19 and TRBJ2-7; tentative D call: TRBD2 (5 bases). The germline V and J ends were trimmed by 4 bases and 5 bases, with 18 bases remaining between them. This CDR3 has 15 amino acids. Germline CDR1 reads LNHDA; CDR2 reads SQIVND (reference sequence).

The gene calls are TRBV4-2 and TRBJ2-3; 7 bases fit TRBD1. V shed 4 bases, J shed 0 bases, and the junction held 7 bases outside the gene matches. The CDR3 has 16 residues. Germline V lookup: CDR1 LGHNA, CDR2 YNFKEQ. The CDR3 sequence is CASSRGQELSTDTQYF. The CDR3 coding sequence is TGTGCCAGCAGCCGAGGACAGGAGTTGAGCACAGATACGCAGTATTTT.

CDR3 nucleotide sequence: TGCAGCGTTGAACAACAAATCGGCTACACCTTC. Amino acid sequence: CSVEQQIGYTF. This chain connects TRBV29-1 to TRBJ1-2; D remains unclear. Germline CDR1 is SQVTM and CDR2 is ANQGSEA. The V gene lost 2 bases and the J gene lost 8 bases, with 9 bases spanning the gap. The CDR3 consists of 11 residues. Full variable domain (missing parts from reference TRBV29-1 and TRBJ1-2): SAVISQKPSRDICQRGTSLTIQCQVDSQVTMMFWYRQQPGQSLTLIATANQGSEATYESGFVIDKFPISRPNLTFSTLTVSNMSPEDSSIYLCSVEQQIGYTFGSGTRLTVV.

This clone has only one observation. Here the CDR3 reads CASSQTSGSLGETQYF. The CDR3 nucleotides are TGCGCCAGCAGCCAGACTAGCGGGAGTTTGGGAGAGACCCAGTACTTC. The chain recombines TRBV4-3 with TRBJ2-5; 12 bases line up with TRBD2. The CDR3 is 16 residues long. The J segment lost 4 bases and the V segment lost 3 bases, leaving 6 bases of the junction unmatched. Germline V gene sequence: CDR1 LGHNA, CDR2 YSLEER.

The genes are TRBV1 and TRBJ1-5. TRBV1 is designated a pseudogene. The CDR3 loop spans 16 amino acids. The CDR3 bases are TGCACCAGCAGCCAAGATCCCGTAGTAGGCAATCAGCCCCAGCATTTT. As protein: CTSSQDPVVGNQPQHF.

The V and J genes are TRBV7-9 and TRBJ2-7; D remains unclear. Germline V CDR1 and CDR2: SEHNR, FQNEAQ (reference sequence). CDR3 length equals 14 residues. Trimming shortened V by 5 bases and J by 6 bases, and 17 bases separated the two germline ends. The DNA for the CDR3 is TGTGCCAGCAGCCCTCACCTAACTGCGTCCGAGCAGTACTTC. This encodes CASSPHLTASEQYF. Full variable domain (missing parts from reference TRBV7-9 and TRBJ2-7): DTGVSQNPRHKITKRGQNVTFRCDPISEHNRLYWYRQTLGQGPEFLTYFQNEAQLEKSRLLSDRFSAERPKGSFSTLEIQRTEQGDSAMYLCASSPHLTASEQYFGPGTRLTVT.

The V and J genes are TRBV28 and TRBJ2-2; TRBD1 matches at 8 bases. The CDR3 consists of 15 residues. V trimming: 3 bases; J trimming: 8 bases; junction bases outside the gene matches: 8. Germline CDR1 MDHEN, CDR2 SYDVKM. CDR3 protein: CASSLPRGLSGELFF. DNA for the CDR3: TGTGCCAGCAGTTTGCCCAGGGGGCTAAGTGGGGAGCTGTTTTTT.

This clone was observed a few times. The V call is TRBV14, the J call TRBJ1-2, with D possibly being TRBD1 (6 bases). CDR1 is SGHDN and CDR2 is FVKESK in the germline V gene. The CDR3 runs 14 residues. Deletions cut 0 bases from V and 4 bases from J, with 9 bases between. CDR3 amino acids: CASSQDNRVYGYTF. The CDR3 coding sequence is TGTGCCAGCAGCCAAGATAACAGGGTCTATGGCTACACCTTC.

V is TRBV5-1 and J is TRBJ2-3, with 11 bases matching TRBD2. Trimming took 3 bases from V and 8 from J; bases not matched to a gene: 8. The CDR3 covers 15 residues. The germline V gene encodes CDR1 SGHRS and CDR2 YFSETQ. The CDR3 DNA sequence: TGCGCCAGCAGCTCCGGGACTAGCGGCCCCACTACGCAGTATTTT. This encodes CASSSGTSGPTTQYF.

V and J are TRBV2 and TRBJ2-7, with TRBD1 matching over 7 bases. Germline assignment: CDR1 SNHLY and CDR2 FYNNEI. The junction had 6 bases not matched to a gene; V was cut back by 1 base and J by 3 bases. The CDR3 length is 15 residues. The CDR3: CASSEEARGRYEQYF. In nucleotides, the CDR3 is TGTGCCAGCAGTGAAGAGGCGAGGGGGCGCTACGAGCAGTACTTC.

CDR3 bases: TGTGCCAGTAGTATCACGGCAGGGAGGATATACGAGCAGTACTTC. It codes for CASSITAGRIYEQYF. The V and J genes are TRBV19 and TRBJ2-7, with D perhaps matching TRBD2 (6 bases). Looked up from germline, CDR1 is LNHDA and CDR2 is SQIVND (reference sequence). The CDR3 runs 15 residues. Trimming took 3 bases from V and 4 from J, leaving 16 bases between them.

This chain connects TRBV6-1 to TRBJ1-5, with D maybe TRBD1 (6 bases). The V end lost 4 bases, the J end lost 0 bases, and 10 bases lay between the germline ends. Germline CDR1 is MNHNS and CDR2 is SASEGT. The length of the CDR3 is 15 residues. The CDR3 DNA reads TGTGCCAGCAGTGGGGGACATTTTAGCAATCAGCCCCAGCATTTT. Its translation is CASSGGHFSNQPQHF.

The V call is TRBV18, the J call TRBJ2-3, with 8 bases that match TRBD1. This CDR3 is 14 amino acids long. V trimming: 6 bases; J trimming: 6 bases; junction bases outside the gene matches: 8. Germline CDR1 and CDR2: KGHSH and LQKENI. The CDR3 bases are TGTGCCAGCTCCCAGGACAGGGTAGGCGATACGCAGTATTTT. This gives the protein CASSQDRVGDTQYF.

The chain is built from TRBV29-1 and TRBJ1-2; 10 positions agree with TRBD1. Germline values: CDR1 SQVTM, CDR2 ANQGSEA. V lost 4 bases, J lost 7 bases, and 6 bases stayed unmatched. There are 13 residues in the CDR3. The CDR3 DNA sequence: TGCAGCGTTGGGTTGACAGGGGGCGGTGGCTACACCTTC. Translated: CSVGLTGGGGYTF. Drawing the rest from reference TRBV29-1 and TRBJ1-2, the complete variable domain is SAVISQKPSRDICQRGTSLTIQCQVDSQVTMMFWYRQQPGQSLTLIATANQGSEATYESGFVIDKFPISRPNLTFSTLTVSNMSPEDSSIYLCSVGLTGGGGYTFGSGTRLTVV.

The chain couples TRBV13 to TRBJ2-7; TRBD2 aligns across 7 bases. J lost 6 bases, V lost 2 bases, and 13 bases had no gene match. There are 16 residues in the CDR3. CDR1 and CDR2 from the germline V gene are PRHDT and FYEKMQ (reference sequence). The CDR3 reads CASSLYGAGGSSEQYF. For the CDR3, the DNA is TGTGCCAGCAGCTTATATGGGGCAGGCGGGAGTTCCGAGCAGTACTTC.

This rearrangement joins TRBV19 to TRBJ1-1, with 7 bases identical to TRBD1. The CDR3 consists of 14 residues. Germline CDR1 reads LNHDA; CDR2 reads SQIVND (reference sequence). With V trimmed by 5 bases and J by 1 base, 4 bases remained unmatched. The CDR3 coding sequence is TGTGCCAGTAGTCAAAGGACAGGGAACACTGAAGCTTTCTTT. This codes for CASSQRTGNTEAFF.